This entry lists 2 T cell receptor beta chains sequenced from one sample in a study of blood T cell repertoires in COVID-19. The method was immunoSEQ multiplex PCR; TCRdb's version includes in-frame clones alone and lacks a portion of them. The data contain 200,000 or so clones, around nine tenths of them seen just once; the ten biggest clones take up less than 3.5%. The sequenced sample consisted of peripheral blood. These receptors were collected from a woman aged 60-75 years with acute or convalescent COVID-19.

This chain connects TRBV28 to TRBJ2-7; 9 nucleotides match TRBD1. In germline, CDR1 is MDHEN, CDR2 SYDVKM. There are 18 residues in the CDR3. J gave up 1 base and V 6 bases, and 16 bases lay outside the gene matches. The CDR3 loop reads CASRTGDRAGLKSYEQYF. DNA for the CDR3: TGTGCCAGCAGGACGGGGGACAGGGCTGGGTTAAAATCCTACGAGCAGTACTTC.

The gene calls are TRBV3-1 (or the pseudogene TRBV3-2) and TRBJ2-3; D is perhaps TRBD2 (7 bases). Trimming cost V 11 bases and J 5 bases, with 20 bases left between them. The CDR3 is 14 residues long. CDR1 and CDR2 (germline): LGHDT, YNNKEL (reference sequence). CDR3 bases: TGTGCCGTCAAGAGGGGGGGGCCGGGAGATACGCAGTATTTT. The encoded protein is CAVKRGGPGDTQYF.